Following are 12 T cell receptor beta chains from one sample sequenced in a study of early T cells in non-severe SARS-CoV-2 infection. One entry per CDR3 protein, called by TCRdb with MiXCR from the 5' RACE reads. The repertoire includes some 33,000 distinct CDR3 sequences, approximately 5.4% of them detected once, and around 13% sits in the top ten. Sequences were obtained from whole blood. The receptor source for this set is an adult who was a healthcare worker with PCR-confirmed SARS-CoV-2 infection or an uninfected control (not recorded which).

This clonotype occurred many times. V is TRBV10-2 and J is TRBJ1-5; D call uncertain. The CDR3 is 13 residues long. Between the trimmed V and J ends, which lost 7 bases and 4 bases, there was a span of 11 bases. Germline V lookup: CDR1 WSHSY, CDR2 SAAADI. CDR3 coding DNA: TGCGCCAGCACTCCGGGTACGAATCAGCCCCAGCATTTT. Translating gives CASTPGTNQPQHF.

This clonotype has just a few counts. The rearrangement uses TRBV7-2 and TRBJ1-1, with no clear D. Germline loops: CDR1 SGHTA, CDR2 FQGNSA. CDR3 size: 14 residues. V was trimmed by 4 bases and J by 0 bases, leaving 9 bases between them. DNA of the CDR3: TGTGCCAGCAGCTACGAACAAATGAACACTGAAGCTTTCTTT. This translates into CASSYEQMNTEAFF.

This clonotype was counted at least ten times. The V call is TRBV10-3, the J call TRBJ1-6, with D unresolved. Germline CDR1 ENHRY, CDR2 SYGVKD. CDR3 length: 16 amino acids. V shed 8 bases and J shed 2 bases, with 16 bases lying between them. The CDR3 sequence is CAIGRGLETYNSPLHF. CDR3 nucleotides: TGTGCCATCGGAAGAGGGTTAGAAACCTATAATTCACCCCTCCACTTT.

This clonotype was detected ten times or more. This chain uses TRBV10-2 with TRBJ2-7; no clear D. Germline V gene sequence: CDR1 WSHSY, CDR2 SAAADI. The length of the CDR3 is 11 residues. Trimming cost V 5 bases and J 5 bases, with 7 bases left between them. The CDR3 nucleotides read TGCGCCAGCAGTACCTCGGACGAGCAGTACTTC. It is translated as CASSTSDEQYF.

The table lists this clonotype with a few counts. The V gene is TRBV7-9, the J gene TRBJ1-1; 7 bases line up with TRBD1. Germline assignment: CDR1 SEHNR and CDR2 FQNEAQ (reference sequence). The CDR3 covers 14 residues. J gave up 1 base and V 8 bases, and 7 bases lay outside the gene matches. In DNA, the CDR3 is TGTGCCAGCCGAGTTGGACAGGCGAACACTGAAGCTTTCTTT. Protein: CASRVGQANTEAFF.

Note on this clonotype: A much larger clone lies a single base off, so this may be a read error. V gene TRBV6-2 or TRBV6-3 combines with J gene TRBJ2-5; 8 nucleotides line up with TRBD2. Germline values: CDR1 MNHEY, CDR2 SVGEGT. This CDR3 is built from 15 residues. J gave up 2 bases and V 7 bases, and 9 bases lay outside the gene matches. The CDR3 loop is CASNRPERGQETQYF. CDR3 coding DNA: TGTGCCAGCAACCGCCCAGAGCGGGGGCAAGAGACCCAGTACTTC.

This clonotype was counted ten times or more. V usage is TRBV11-2 and J usage is TRBJ2-1, with D tentatively TRBD2 (6 bases). V was trimmed by 4 bases and J by 0 bases, leaving 13 bases between them. The germline V gene has CDR1 SGHAT and CDR2 FQNNGV. The length of the CDR3 is 16 residues. CDR3 residues: CASSWPDGSSYNEQFF. The CDR3 nucleotides read TGTGCCAGCAGCTGGCCGGACGGGAGCTCCTACAATGAGCAGTTCTTC.

This clonotype has ten or more counts. This CDR3 reads CSVGTSTDTQYF. The DNA for the CDR3 is TGCAGCGTCGGGACTAGCACAGATACGCAGTATTTT. The chain couples TRBV29-1 to TRBJ2-3; perhaps TRBD2 as D (6 bases). The germline V gene has CDR1 SQVTM and CDR2 ANQGSEA. Trimming stripped 6 bases from V and 0 bases from J, with 7 bases between. The CDR3 covers 12 residues.

There are many counts of this clonotype. The CDR3 is CASSQGTGPKNIQYF. The DNA for the CDR3 is TGTGCCAGCAGCCAAGGGACAGGGCCCAAAAACATTCAGTACTTC. The genes are TRBV3-1 and TRBJ2-4, with TRBD1 identical over 8 bases. The J segment lost 2 bases and the V segment lost 1 base, leaving 1 base of the junction unmatched. The CDR3 is made up of 15 amino acids. The germline V gene has CDR1 LGHDT and CDR2 YNNKEL (reference sequence).

In this sample, this clonotype turned up many times. V and J are TRBV27 and TRBJ1-1; tentatively, D is TRBD1 (5 bases). Trimming took off 3 bases at V and 7 bases at J, with 12 bases between the two ends. This CDR3 is 13 amino acids long. Germline CDR1 MNHEY, CDR2 SMNVEV (reference sequence). Here the CDR3 DNA reads TGTGCCAGCAGTTTCCGGGGACCGTTTGAAGCTTTCTTT. Translation: CASSFRGPFEAFF.

This clonotype came up many times. The CDR3, as DNA: TGTGCCAGCAGTTTTCGGACCTCTGGGGCCAACGTCCTGACTTTC. Residues: CASSFRTSGANVLTF. The rearrangement uses TRBV28 and TRBJ2-6; D not certain. V was clipped by 3 bases and J by 0 bases, with 6 bases between them. CDR1 MDHEN and CDR2 SYDVKM come from the germline V gene. The CDR3 is 15 amino acids.

This clonotype was observed many times. The J gene is TRBJ2-5, the V gene TRBV18, with D perhaps TRBD2 (6 bases). The CDR3 contains 15 residues. The ends were cut back, 8 bases at V and 0 bases at J, with 16 bases in the middle. Germline V gene data show CDR1 as KGHSH and CDR2 as LQKENI. The CDR3 nucleotides read TGTGCCAGCGCTGCCGGGCGGGGCAACCAAGAGACCCAGTACTTC. This codes for CASAAGRGNQETQYF.